Sequencing of this T cell receptor beta chain was carried out in a study of technical replicates of blood from a handful of donors. The germline V gene encodes CDR1 MGHDK and CDR2 SYGVNS. The CDR3 totals 11 residues. The ends were cut back, 5 bases at V and 4 bases at J, with 3 bases in the middle. Clones were sequenced by immunoSEQ multiplex PCR, and TCRdb holds only the in-frame ones, with some missing. The sample consists of tens of thousands of clones, 90% to 95% of them appearing once. Sequences were obtained from T cells isolated from PBMCs. The chain is built from TRBV25-1 and TRBJ2-1; the D is unclear. The sequence derives from a human donor in good health. In nucleotides, the CDR3 is TGTGCCAGCAGTTCGTACAATGAGCAGTTCTTC. Encoded protein: CASSSYNEQFF.